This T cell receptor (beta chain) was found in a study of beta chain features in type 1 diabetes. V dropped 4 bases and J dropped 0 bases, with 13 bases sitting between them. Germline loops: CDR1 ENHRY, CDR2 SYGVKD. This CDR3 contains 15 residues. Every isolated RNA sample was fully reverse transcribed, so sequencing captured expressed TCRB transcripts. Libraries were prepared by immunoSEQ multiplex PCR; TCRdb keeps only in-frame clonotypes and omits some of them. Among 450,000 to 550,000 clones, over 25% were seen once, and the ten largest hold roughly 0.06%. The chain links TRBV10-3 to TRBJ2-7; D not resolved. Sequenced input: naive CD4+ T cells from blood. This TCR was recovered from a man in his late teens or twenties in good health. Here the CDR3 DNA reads TGTGCCATCAGTGCCTCGAAGGACGGCTCCTACGAGCAGTACTTC. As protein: CAISASKDGSYEQYF.